What follows are 2 T cell receptor beta chains derived from one specimen sequenced in a study of read filtering for tumor transcriptome and immune sequencing. The library was built from around 380 ng RNA with molecular barcoded adaptors for alpha/delta and beta/gamma chains. TCRdb redid the calling of the reads with MiXCR, one entry per CDR3 protein. In the table there are 20,000 to 30,000 distinct CDR3 sequences, 20% to 25% of which are singletons. The sequenced sample was a population of CD138-negative cells sorted from bone marrow. All receptors come from a donor at least 40 years old with multiple myeloma.

Comment on this clonotype: The conserved phenylalanine or tryptophan is not found at the CDR3 terminus, so this likely reflects a read error. The rearrangement joins TRBV19 to TRBJ1-1; TRBD1 matches at 11 bases. Per the germline V gene, CDR1 is LNHDA and CDR2 is SQIVND (reference sequence). The CDR3 runs to 14 residues. V shed 5 bases, J shed 6 bases, and the junction held 5 bases outside the gene matches. CDR3 amino acids: CASSFGQGAAEAFL. The CDR3 DNA is TGTGCCAGTAGTTTTGGACAGGGGGCCGCTGAAGCTTTCCTT.

This clonotype came up many times. This chain connects TRBV7-8 to TRBJ2-3, with unresolved D. V was cut by 5 bases and J by 2 bases, with 11 bases left in between. Germline V gene lookup returns CDR1 SGHVS and CDR2 FQNEAQ. This CDR3 has 14 amino acids. In DNA, the CDR3 is TGTGCCAGCAGCCTTATCGGAGACACAGATACGCAGTATTTT. It encodes CASSLIGDTDTQYF.